A selection of T cell receptor beta chains follows, all from one sample in a study of T-cell memory formation after mild COVID-19. TCRdb independently ran MiXCR on the 5' RACE reads; one entry per CDR3 protein. This table holds about 560,000 distinct CDR3 sequences, 15% to 20% found once. Input material: PBMCs or a T cell subset sorted from them (not recorded which). The receptor source for this set is an adult woman who had mild COVID-19 (a few samples of this study predate the infection). Cell type and time point are not known. Both conserved end residues are part of each CDR3. The D gene is left open where the match is weak. The listing skips clone size in some rows; elsewhere it reads once, few, many or a size class.

clone size: few
J gene: TRBJ2-3
V gene: TRBV5-1
D gene: NA
CDR3 DNA: TGCGCCAGCAGCTTGGGGCTACAGTGGCGAATAAGCACAGATACGCAGTATTTT
CDR3 protein: CASSLGLQWRISTDTQYF

clone size: NA
J gene: TRBJ2-5
V gene: TRBV6-5
D gene: NA
CDR3 DNA: TGTGCCAGCAGACCAACAGTCGTGGAGACCCAGTACTTC
CDR3 protein: CASRPTVVETQYF

clone size: NA
J gene: TRBJ2-3
V gene: TRBV20-1
D gene: NA
CDR3 DNA: TGCAGTGCTAGGTACTCACAGGGAGGGACAGATACGCAGTATTTT
CDR3 protein: CSARYSQGGTDTQYF

clone size: few
J gene: TRBJ1-2
V gene: TRBV5-1
D gene: NA
CDR3 DNA: TGCGCCAGCAGCATGGGCCCCTCCAACTATGGCTACACCTTC
CDR3 protein: CASSMGPSNYGYTF

clone size: few
J gene: TRBJ2-3
V gene: TRBV6-4
D gene: TRBD1
CDR3 DNA: TGTGCCAGCAGCCCGACAGGGGAGAGTACGCAGTATTTT
CDR3 protein: CASSPTGESTQYF

clone size: NA
J gene: TRBJ1-1
V gene: TRBV20-1
D gene: NA
CDR3 DNA: TGCAGTGCGCCCTCCAGGGCCGGGAACACTGAAGCTTTCTTT
CDR3 protein: CSAPSRAGNTEAFF

clone size: NA
J gene: TRBJ2-1
V gene: TRBV12-5
D gene: NA
CDR3 DNA: TGTGCTAGTGGTTTGGTATTCGGAAATGAGCAGTTCTTC
CDR3 protein: CASGLVFGNEQFF

clone size: NA
J gene: TRBJ2-2
V gene: TRBV7-2
D gene: TRBD2
CDR3 DNA: TGTGCCAGCAGCGCTAGCGGGAGGGACTACTTTAACACCGGGGAGCTGTTTTTT
CDR3 protein: CASSASGRDYFNTGELFF

clone size: NA
J gene: TRBJ2-7
V gene: TRBV7-9
D gene: TRBD1
CDR3 DNA: TGTGCCAGCAGCTCCTTCGGACAGGGGGGCCCCTACGAGCAGTACTTC
CDR3 protein: CASSSFGQGGPYEQYF

clone size: few
J gene: TRBJ1-1
V gene: TRBV5-5
D gene: NA
CDR3 DNA: TGTGCCAGCAGCTCATCCTGGGGGGGCTACACTGAAGCTTTCTTT
CDR3 protein: CASSSSWGGYTEAFF

clone size: NA
J gene: TRBJ2-1
V gene: TRBV11-2
D gene: TRBD2
CDR3 DNA: TGTGCCAGCAGCTTTAGGTCGGGGTTCTCTAGCGGGGGGTTCAATGAGCAGTTCTTC
CDR3 protein: CASSFRSGFSSGGFNEQFF

clone size: many
J gene: TRBJ2-2
V gene: TRBV7-2
D gene: NA
CDR3 DNA: TGTGCCAGCAGCTTACAGGGAACGAACACCGGGGAGCTGTTTTTT
CDR3 protein: CASSLQGTNTGELFF

clone size: few
J gene: TRBJ1-2
V gene: TRBV7-9
D gene: NA
CDR3 DNA: TGTGCCAGCAGCCCGGCAGGGGTCGACTATGGCTACACCTTC
CDR3 protein: CASSPAGVDYGYTF

clone size: NA
J gene: TRBJ1-1
V gene: TRBV6-6
D gene: NA
CDR3 DNA: TGTGCCAGCAGTGGAGCCACAGGGAATCCCGCTGAAGCTTTCTTT
CDR3 protein: CASSGATGNPAEAFF

clone size: NA
J gene: TRBJ2-7
V gene: TRBV7-9
D gene: TRBD1
CDR3 DNA: TGTGCCAGCAGCTCGATGACAGGGCTCAACGAGCAGTACTTC
CDR3 protein: CASSSMTGLNEQYF

clone size: once
J gene: TRBJ2-3
V gene: TRBV3-1
D gene: TRBD2
CDR3 DNA: TGTGCCAGCAGCCACAGGACTAGCGGGAGCACAGATACGCAGTATTTT
CDR3 protein: CASSHRTSGSTDTQYF

clone size: NA
J gene: TRBJ1-2
V gene: TRBV12-3/TRBV12-4
D gene: TRBD1
CDR3 DNA: TGTGCCAGCAGTCCTAGGACAGGGCCCTATGGCTACACCTTC
CDR3 protein: CASSPRTGPYGYTF

clone size: NA
J gene: TRBJ2-3
V gene: TRBV2
D gene: NA
CDR3 DNA: TGTGCCAGCAGTGAGCAGACCACAGATACGCAGTATTTT
CDR3 protein: CASSEQTTDTQYF

clone size: NA
J gene: TRBJ2-6
V gene: TRBV5-1
D gene: NA
CDR3 DNA: TGCGCCAGCAGCTTCAGGGCCCAGAACTCTGGGGCCAACGTCCTGACTTTC
CDR3 protein: CASSFRAQNSGANVLTF

clone size: NA
J gene: TRBJ1-2
V gene: TRBV29-1
D gene: NA
CDR3 DNA: TGCAGCGTTGAAGGAACACCGTCCTATGGCTACACCTTC
CDR3 protein: CSVEGTPSYGYTF

clone size: few
J gene: TRBJ1-5
V gene: TRBV7-2
D gene: NA
CDR3 DNA: TGTGCCAGCAGCGTCGACGGCCTCAAGCATTTT
CDR3 protein: CASSVDGLKHF

clone size: many
J gene: TRBJ2-1
V gene: TRBV6-4
D gene: TRBD2
CDR3 DNA: TGTGCCACCCGACTAGCGGGAGAGCTAGGTGAGCAGTTCTTC
CDR3 protein: CATRLAGELGEQFF

clone size: few
J gene: TRBJ2-3
V gene: TRBV9
D gene: NA
CDR3 DNA: TGTGCCAGCAGCGTACGGTTCACAGATACGCAGTATTTT
CDR3 protein: CASSVRFTDTQYF

clone size: NA
J gene: TRBJ1-2
V gene: TRBV14
D gene: NA
CDR3 DNA: TGTGCCAGCAGCCAAGACTTGAGGGAATCTGTGCGAGGCTACACCTTC
CDR3 protein: CASSQDLRESVRGYTF

clone size: NA
J gene: TRBJ1-2
V gene: TRBV6-5
D gene: TRBD1
CDR3 DNA: TGTGCCAGCAGCCTGACCCAGACAGGGCGCTATGGCTACACCTTC
CDR3 protein: CASSLTQTGRYGYTF

clone size: NA
J gene: TRBJ1-2
V gene: TRBV6-2/TRBV6-3
D gene: TRBD1
CDR3 DNA: TGTGCCAGCAGTTACCCGGGACAGGGAGGCTATGGCTACACCTTC
CDR3 protein: CASSYPGQGGYGYTF

clone size: NA
J gene: TRBJ1-4
V gene: TRBV5-1
D gene: NA
CDR3 DNA: TGCGCCAGCAGCTTGACCCCGAGCTCAACTAATGAAAAACTGTTTTTT
CDR3 protein: CASSLTPSSTNEKLFF

clone size: NA
J gene: TRBJ2-1
V gene: TRBV6-5
D gene: TRBD2
CDR3 DNA: TGTGCCAGCAGTTTGGGTCGGACTAGGGCTAGCGGGGGGTCGGGCTCCTACAATGAGCAGTTCTTC
CDR3 protein: CASSLGRTRASGGSGSYNEQFF

clone size: many
J gene: TRBJ2-3
V gene: TRBV12-3/TRBV12-4
D gene: NA
CDR3 DNA: TGTGCCAGCAGCAGAAGGCGGAACCAAGGGACAGATACGCAGTATTTT
CDR3 protein: CASSRRRNQGTDTQYF

clone size: NA
J gene: TRBJ2-5
V gene: TRBV3-1
D gene: TRBD2
CDR3 DNA: TGTGCCAGCAGCCAGGGGACTACGAAAGAGACCCAGTACTTC
CDR3 protein: CASSQGTTKETQYF